Reported below is one T cell receptor beta chain. Its antigen is unknown. With 60 Vbeta and 13 Jbeta primers, the PCR was carried out. Some clones are missing from TCRdb's copy, which holds only in-frame ones; the method was immunoSEQ multiplex PCR. This sample lists about 40,000 clones; its ten largest clones have roughly 1.8%. These data come from a study of cytomegalovirus exposure and HLA in healthy donors. On the study more broadly: Within an early data release were about 85 million unique TCRs drawn from HLA-typed donors. Study outcomes and limitations: A later analysis linked a missense variant in DCLRE1C to the trimming of TCR beta V and J genes.

Trimming cost V 7 bases and J 4 bases, with 9 bases left between them. The CDR3 consists of 12 residues. Germline assignment: CDR1 MNHNS and CDR2 SASEGT. Donors likely had unrecorded immune exposures despite being nominally healthy when sampled. Sequenced material: PBMCs. This chain connects TRBV6-1 to TRBJ2-3; no reliable D call. The sequence came from a woman in her 30s in good health and CMV-seronegative. The CDR3, as DNA: TGTGCCAGCATAAGTAGCCCAGATACGCAGTATTTT. It translates to CASISSPDTQYF.